One sample yielded the 11 T cell receptor beta chains listed below, sequenced in a study of blood T cells in healthy people across ages. Primed by a sample-barcoded 5' primer and a J-beta primer mix, a second PCR proceeded for 7 to 11 cycles. TCRdb processed the 5' RACE reads anew with MiXCR; each CDR3 protein has one entry. Of about 1.8 million distinct CDR3 sequences listed, around 50% are singletons. Input material: blood. Receptors originate from a woman between 35 and 50 years old in good health.

This chain joins TRBV4-2 and TRBJ2-5; 8 bases line up with TRBD2. The V gene end was trimmed by 0 bases and the J gene end by 4 bases; junction bases not matched to a gene: 10. The CDR3 is made up of 17 amino acids. Germline loops: CDR1 LGHNA, CDR2 YNFKEQ. This CDR3 reads CASSQDRTGGAGETQYF. CDR3 nucleotide sequence: TGTGCCAGCAGCCAAGATCGGACGGGGGGGGCCGGAGAGACCCAGTACTTC.

The rearrangement links TRBV10-3 to TRBJ2-5; no clear D. Germline CDR1 is ENHRY and CDR2 is SYGVKD. CDR3 length: 14 amino acids. V lost 2 bases to trimming and J lost 5 bases, with 12 bases between them. The CDR3 DNA sequence: TGTGCCATCAGTGAGAGTACCTCCGATGAGACCCAGTACTTC. This encodes CAISESTSDETQYF.

The J gene is TRBJ2-7, the V gene TRBV3-1; 7 bases fit TRBD1. Trimming at V came to 1 base and at J to 7 bases, leaving 10 bases not matched to a gene. The CDR3 extends over 15 amino acids. Germline loops: CDR1 LGHDT, CDR2 YNNKEL (reference sequence). The CDR3, as DNA: TGTGCCAGCAGCCAAGCTGGACAGGAACATAGTGAGCAGTACTTC. This encodes CASSQAGQEHSEQYF.

This clonotype has a handful of counts. The chain is built from TRBV5-1 and TRBJ2-3; a possible D gene is TRBD1 (6 bases). V was trimmed by 2 bases and J by 3 bases, leaving 10 bases between them. The CDR3 consists of 14 residues. Germline values: CDR1 SGHRS, CDR2 YFSETQ. The chain's CDR3 is CASSFNRVTDTQYF. CDR3 nucleotides: TGCGCCAGCAGCTTCAACAGGGTGACAGATACGCAGTATTTT.

This chain uses TRBV27 with TRBJ1-2; D not certain. CDR3 length equals 11 residues. In germline, CDR1 is MNHEY, CDR2 SMNVEV (reference sequence). V was shortened by 7 bases and J by 6 bases, with 9 bases between the two germline ends. In nucleotides, the CDR3 is TGTGCCAGCACCACTTTCCATGGCTACACCTTC. Translation: CASTTFHGYTF.

V usage is TRBV5-6 and J usage is TRBJ2-5; TRBD1 might be the D (6 bases). Trimming shortened V by 4 bases and J by 3 bases, and 13 bases separated the two germline ends. Germline CDR1 SGHDT, CDR2 YYEEEE. The CDR3 has 14 amino acids. The CDR3 DNA follows: TGTGCCAGCAGCCCGGTTCACAGGGAAGAGACCCAGTACTTC. Amino acids: CASSPVHREETQYF.

This sequence joins TRBV24-1 and TRBJ2-7, with 10 bases that match TRBD1. Germline V lookup: CDR1 KGHDR, CDR2 SFDVKD. The trim removed 5 bases at V and 3 bases at J, leaving 3 bases unmatched. This CDR3 is built from 14 residues. The CDR3 protein is CATSGTGGGYEQYF. The CDR3, as DNA: TGTGCCACCAGTGGGACAGGGGGTGGCTACGAGCAGTACTTC.

This CDR3 reads CASSLVSSGGVYNEQFF. CDR3 nucleotide sequence: TGTGCCAGCAGCTTAGTCTCTAGCGGGGGGGTCTACAATGAGCAGTTCTTC. V and J are TRBV7-2 and TRBJ2-1, with 12 bases identical to TRBD2. V trimming: 1 base; J trimming: 3 bases; junction bases outside the gene matches: 4. This CDR3 has 17 amino acids. The germline gives CDR1 SGHTA, CDR2 FQGNSA.

The chain carries TRBV6-5 and TRBJ2-7, with a tentative D call TRBD2 (6 bases). Deletions cut 4 bases from V and 3 bases from J, with 13 bases between. From germline, CDR1 is MNHEY and CDR2 SVGAGI. The CDR3 has 14 amino acids. The CDR3 bases are TGTGCCAGCAGTTCTGGGATGGGAGGCTACGAGCAGTACTTC. Amino acid sequence: CASSSGMGGYEQYF.

This clonotype was counted a few times. V gene TRBV5-1 combines with J gene TRBJ2-1, with TRBD1 as a possible D gene (6 bases). V was cut by 5 bases and J by 6 bases, with 18 bases left in between. This CDR3 has 15 amino acids. Germline CDR1 reads SGHRS; CDR2 reads YFSETQ. The CDR3 here is CASRTTGLPGNEQFF. In DNA, the CDR3 is TGCGCCAGCAGAACGACAGGTCTCCCAGGCAATGAGCAGTTCTTC.

This clonotype was observed a handful of times. The V and J genes are TRBV28 and TRBJ2-7, with 10 bases fitting TRBD1. The tail of the sequence fits TRBJ2-5 better, so the J call may be wrong. The CDR3 loop spans 14 amino acids. Looked up from germline, CDR1 is MDHEN and CDR2 is SYDVKM. The CDR3 nucleotides read TGTGCCAGCAGGACAGGGGGCACGGGGGAGACCCAGTACTTC. Translated: CASRTGGTGETQYF.